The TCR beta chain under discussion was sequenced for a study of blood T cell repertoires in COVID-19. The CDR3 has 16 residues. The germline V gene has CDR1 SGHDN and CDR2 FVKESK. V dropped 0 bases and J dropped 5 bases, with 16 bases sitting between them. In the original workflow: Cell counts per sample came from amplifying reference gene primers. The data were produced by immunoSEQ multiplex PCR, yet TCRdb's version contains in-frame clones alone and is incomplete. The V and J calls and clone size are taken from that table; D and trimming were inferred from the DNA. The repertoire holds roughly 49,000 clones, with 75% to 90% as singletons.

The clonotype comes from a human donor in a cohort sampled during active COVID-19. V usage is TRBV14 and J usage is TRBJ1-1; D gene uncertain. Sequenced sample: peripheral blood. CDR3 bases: TGTGCCAGCAGCCAAGATGGTACGGGGAAGTGGACTGAAGCTTTCTTT. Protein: CASSQDGTGKWTEAFF.